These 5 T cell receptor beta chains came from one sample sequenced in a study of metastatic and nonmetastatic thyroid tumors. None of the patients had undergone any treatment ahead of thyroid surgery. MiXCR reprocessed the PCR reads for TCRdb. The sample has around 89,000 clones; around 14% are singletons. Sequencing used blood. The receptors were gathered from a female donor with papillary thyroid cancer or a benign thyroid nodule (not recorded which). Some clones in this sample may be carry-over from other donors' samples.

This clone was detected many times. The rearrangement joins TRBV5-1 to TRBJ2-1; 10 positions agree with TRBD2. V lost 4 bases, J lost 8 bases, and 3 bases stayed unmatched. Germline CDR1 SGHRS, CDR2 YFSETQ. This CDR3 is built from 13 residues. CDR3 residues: CASSERGGYEQFF. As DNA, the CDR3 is TGCGCCAGCAGCGAGCGGGGGGGCTATGAGCAGTTCTTC.

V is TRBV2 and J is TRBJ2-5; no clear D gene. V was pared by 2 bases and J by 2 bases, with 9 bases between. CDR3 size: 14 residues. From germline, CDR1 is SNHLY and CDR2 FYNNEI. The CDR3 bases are TGTGCCAGCAGTGAATACCAGTTTCAAGAGACCCAGTACTTC. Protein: CASSEYQFQETQYF. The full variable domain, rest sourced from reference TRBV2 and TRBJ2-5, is EPEVTQTPSHQVTQMGQEVILRCVPISNHLYFYWYRQILGQKVEFLVSFYNNEISEKSEIFDDQFSVERPDGSNFTLKIRSTKLEDSAMYFCASSEYQFQETQYFGPGTRLLVL.

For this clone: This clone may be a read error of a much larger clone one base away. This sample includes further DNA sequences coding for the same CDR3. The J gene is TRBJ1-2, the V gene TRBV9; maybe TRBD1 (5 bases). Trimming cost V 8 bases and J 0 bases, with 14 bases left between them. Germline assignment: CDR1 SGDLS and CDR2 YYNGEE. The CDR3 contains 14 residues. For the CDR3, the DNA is TGTGCCAGTAGCCCGGGGACGGCTAACTATGGCTACACCTTC. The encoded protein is CASSPGTANYGYTF.

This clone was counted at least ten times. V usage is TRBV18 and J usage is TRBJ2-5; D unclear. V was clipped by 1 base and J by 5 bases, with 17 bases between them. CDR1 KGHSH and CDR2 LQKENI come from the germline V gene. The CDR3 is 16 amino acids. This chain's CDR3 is CASSPQRGDPKETQYF. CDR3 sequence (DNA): TGTGCCAGCTCACCACAGCGTGGCGATCCGAAGGAGACCCAGTACTTC.

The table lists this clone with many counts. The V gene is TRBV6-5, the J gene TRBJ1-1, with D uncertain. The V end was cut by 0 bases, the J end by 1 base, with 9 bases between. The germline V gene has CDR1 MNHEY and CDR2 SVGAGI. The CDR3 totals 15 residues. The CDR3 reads CASSYSIWGNTEAFF. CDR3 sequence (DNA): TGTGCCAGCAGTTACTCGATCTGGGGGAACACTGAAGCTTTCTTT.